What follows is one TCR beta chain and its context. This CDR3 has 13 amino acids. Germline lookup yields CDR1 LGHNA and CDR2 YNFKEQ. V shed 8 bases and J shed 6 bases, with 17 bases lying between them. This entry is derived from a study of sequential checkpoint blockade in melanoma. Turning to the study itself: Patients were randomized 1:1 to nivolumab-then-ipilimumab or ipilimumab-then-nivolumab first-line.

The assay was immunoSEQ multiplex PCR, and TCRdb's table has in-frame clones only and misses some. Of 30,000 to 40,000 clones in the sample, roughly 90% were seen once. As to treatment: randomized to nivolumab then ipilimumab (arm A) or the reverse (arm B). From thawed PBMCs, live CD3+CD8+ cells negative for CD19 and CD56 were sorted. The sequence was obtained from a human donor with melanoma. The chain joins TRBV4-2 to TRBJ2-7; tentatively, D is TRBD2 (5 bases). This sample comprised CD8+ T cells sorted from blood (inferred from file names), obtained from a patient given nivolumab and ipilimumab in sequence. CDR3 sequence (DNA): TGTGCCAGCGGAAACGGCCCGGGGTTCGAGCAGTACTTC. This codes for CASGNGPGFEQYF.